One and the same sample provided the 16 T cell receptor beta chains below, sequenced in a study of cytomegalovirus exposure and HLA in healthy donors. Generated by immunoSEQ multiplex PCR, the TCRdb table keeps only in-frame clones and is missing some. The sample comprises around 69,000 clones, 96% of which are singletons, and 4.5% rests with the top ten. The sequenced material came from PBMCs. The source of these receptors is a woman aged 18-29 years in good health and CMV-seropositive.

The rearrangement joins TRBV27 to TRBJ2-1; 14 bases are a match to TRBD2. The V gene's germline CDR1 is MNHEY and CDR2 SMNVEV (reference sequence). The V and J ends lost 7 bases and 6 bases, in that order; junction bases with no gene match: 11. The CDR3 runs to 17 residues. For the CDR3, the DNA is TGTGCCAGCAAAAAAATTGGAGGACTAGCGGGAGGCAATGAGCAGTTCTTC. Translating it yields CASKKIGGLAGGNEQFF.

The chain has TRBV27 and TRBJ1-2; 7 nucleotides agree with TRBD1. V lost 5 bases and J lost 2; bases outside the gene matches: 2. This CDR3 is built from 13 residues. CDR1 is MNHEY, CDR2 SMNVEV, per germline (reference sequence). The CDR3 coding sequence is TGTGCCAGCAGTCCGACAGGGAACTATGGCTACACCTTC. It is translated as CASSPTGNYGYTF.

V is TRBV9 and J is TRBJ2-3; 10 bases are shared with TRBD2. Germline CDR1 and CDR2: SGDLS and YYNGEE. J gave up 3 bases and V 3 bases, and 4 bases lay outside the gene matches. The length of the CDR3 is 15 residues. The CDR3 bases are TGTGCCAGCAGCGCTAGCGGGAGCCGGACAGATACGCAGTATTTT. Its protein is CASSASGSRTDTQYF.

The DNA of the CDR3 is TGTGCCTGGAATCTGAGGGAGAGGAACACCGGGGAGCTGTTTTTT. Protein product: CAWNLRERNTGELFF. V gene TRBV30 combines with J gene TRBJ2-2; D is possibly TRBD2 (5 bases). Germline V lookup: CDR1 GTSNPN, CDR2 SVGIG (reference sequence). The CDR3 runs to 15 residues. V lost 4 bases to trimming and J lost 1 base, with 13 bases between them.

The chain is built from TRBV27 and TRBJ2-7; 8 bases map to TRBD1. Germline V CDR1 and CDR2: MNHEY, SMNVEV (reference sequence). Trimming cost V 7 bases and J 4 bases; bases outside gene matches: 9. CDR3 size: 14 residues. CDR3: CASTSRDRIYEQYF. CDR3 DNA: TGTGCCAGCACCAGCCGGGACAGGATATACGAGCAGTACTTC.

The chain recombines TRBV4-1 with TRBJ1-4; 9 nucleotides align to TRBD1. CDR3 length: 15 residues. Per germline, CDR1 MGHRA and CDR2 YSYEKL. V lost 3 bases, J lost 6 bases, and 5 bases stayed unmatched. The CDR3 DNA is TGCGCCAGCAGCCATTCGGGACAGGGTCATGAAAAACTGTTTTTT. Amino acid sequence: CASSHSGQGHEKLFF.

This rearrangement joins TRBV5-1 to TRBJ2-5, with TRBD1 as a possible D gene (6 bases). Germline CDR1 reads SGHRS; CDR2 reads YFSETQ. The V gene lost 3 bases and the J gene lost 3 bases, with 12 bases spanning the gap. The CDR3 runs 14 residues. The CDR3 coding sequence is TGCGCCAGCAGCTACAAGACAGGAGAAGAGACCCAGTACTTC. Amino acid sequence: CASSYKTGEETQYF.

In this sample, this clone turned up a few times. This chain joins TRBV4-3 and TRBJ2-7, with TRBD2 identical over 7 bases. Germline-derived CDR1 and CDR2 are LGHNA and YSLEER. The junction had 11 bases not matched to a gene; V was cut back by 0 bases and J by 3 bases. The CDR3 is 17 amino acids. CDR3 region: CASSQELGGEGYYEQYF. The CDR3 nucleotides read TGCGCCAGCAGCCAAGAATTAGGAGGGGAGGGTTACTACGAGCAGTACTTC.

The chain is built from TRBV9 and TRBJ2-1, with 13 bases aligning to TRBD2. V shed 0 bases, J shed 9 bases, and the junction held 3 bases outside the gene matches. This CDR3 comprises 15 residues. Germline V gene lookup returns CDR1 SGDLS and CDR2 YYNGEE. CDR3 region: CASSVGTSGSFEQFF. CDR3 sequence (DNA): TGTGCCAGCAGCGTAGGGACTAGCGGGAGTTTTGAGCAGTTCTTC. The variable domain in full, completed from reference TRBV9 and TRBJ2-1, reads DSGVTQTPKHLITATGQRVTLRCSPRSGDLSVYWYQQSLDQGLQFLIQYYNGEERAKGNILERFSAQQFPDLHSELNLSSLELGDSALYFCASSVGTSGSFEQFFGPGTRLTVL.

This CDR3 reads CASSPYQSYNEQFF. The DNA for the CDR3 is TGTGCCAGCAGCCCCTACCAATCATACAATGAGCAGTTCTTC. The V and J genes are TRBV7-9 and TRBJ2-1; D gene uncertain. V lost 5 bases, J lost 4 bases, and 12 bases lay in between. Germline CDR1 reads SEHNR; CDR2 reads FQNEAQ (reference sequence). CDR3 length: 14 residues.

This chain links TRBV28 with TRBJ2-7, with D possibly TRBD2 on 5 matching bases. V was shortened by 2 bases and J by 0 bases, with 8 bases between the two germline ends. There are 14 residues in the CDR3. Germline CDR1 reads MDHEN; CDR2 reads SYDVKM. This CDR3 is CASSLTGSSYEQYF. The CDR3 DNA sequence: TGTGCCAGCAGTTTAACGGGGAGCTCCTACGAGCAGTACTTC.

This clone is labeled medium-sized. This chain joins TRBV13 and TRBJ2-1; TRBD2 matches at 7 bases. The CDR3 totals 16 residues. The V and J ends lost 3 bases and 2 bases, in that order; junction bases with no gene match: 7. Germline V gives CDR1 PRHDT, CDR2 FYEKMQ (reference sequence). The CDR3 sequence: CASSLGTTETYNEQFF. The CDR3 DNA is TGTGCCAGCAGCTTGGGGACTACCGAAACCTACAATGAGCAGTTCTTC.

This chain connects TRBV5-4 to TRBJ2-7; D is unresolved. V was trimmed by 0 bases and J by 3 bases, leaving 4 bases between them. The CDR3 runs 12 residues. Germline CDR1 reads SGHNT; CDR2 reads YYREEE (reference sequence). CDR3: CASSLVGYEQYF. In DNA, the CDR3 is TGTGCCAGCAGCTTGGTCGGCTACGAGCAGTACTTC.

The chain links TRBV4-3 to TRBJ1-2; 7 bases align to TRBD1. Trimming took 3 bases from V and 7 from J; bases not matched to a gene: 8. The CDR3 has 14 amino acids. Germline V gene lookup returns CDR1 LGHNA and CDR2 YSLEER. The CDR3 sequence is CASSQTGTGVGYTF. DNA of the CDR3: TGCGCCAGCAGCCAGACGGGAACAGGGGTTGGCTACACCTTC.

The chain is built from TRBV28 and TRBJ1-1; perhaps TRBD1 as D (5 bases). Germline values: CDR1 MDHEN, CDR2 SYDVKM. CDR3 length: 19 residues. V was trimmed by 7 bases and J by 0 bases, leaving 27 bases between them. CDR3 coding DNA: TGTGCCAGCACCGGGGGTGATATCGTCTGGGACCGCCTGAACACTGAAGCTTTCTTT. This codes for CASTGGDIVWDRLNTEAFF.

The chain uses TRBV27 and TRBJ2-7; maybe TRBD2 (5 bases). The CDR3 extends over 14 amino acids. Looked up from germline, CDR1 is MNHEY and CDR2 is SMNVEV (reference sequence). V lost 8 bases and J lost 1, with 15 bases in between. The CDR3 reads CASRGTSLSYEQYF. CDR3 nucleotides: TGTGCCAGCCGGGGAACCAGTTTGTCCTACGAGCAGTACTTC.